The rows below give T cell receptor beta chains drawn from one sample of a study of blood T cell repertoires in COVID-19. Using immunoSEQ multiplex PCR, the repertoire was profiled, and TCRdb retains in-frame clones only, with some absent. The sample lists about 210,000 clones, 82% occurring once. The sample comprised peripheral blood. The receptors shown here come from a woman in her seventies with COVID-19, enrolled during active disease. CDR3s include the opening cysteine and the closing phenylalanine or tryptophan. D genes are given only for firm matches. A clone size is listed for some rows: how often the clone was seen (once, few, many), or a class if it is expanded.

clone size,D gene,V gene,J gene,CDR3 DNA,CDR3 protein
NA,NA,TRBV11-2,TRBJ2-2,TGTGCCAGCAGCTTATATAGCGACAACACCGGGGAGCTGTTTTTT,CASSLYSDNTGELFF
once,NA,TRBV30,TRBJ1-1,TGTGCCTGGAGTGTACGTAGGAACACTGAAGCTTTCTTT,CAWSVRRNTEAFF
NA,TRBD2,TRBV18,TRBJ2-7,TGTGCCAGCTCACCGCGAGTAGGGACTAGCGCGGACGAGCAGTACTTC,CASSPRVGTSADEQYF
few,NA,TRBV6-2/TRBV6-3,TRBJ2-1,TGTGCCAGCAGTCAAGGACTAAGACTAGGTTCCTACAATGAGCAGTTCTTC,CASSQGLRLGSYNEQFF
NA,TRBD1,TRBV14,TRBJ1-3,TGTGCCAGCAGCCACGCAGAGAGGACAGGGGGCTACGGAAACACCATATATTTT,CASSHAERTGGYGNTIYF
NA,NA,TRBV7-9,TRBJ2-3,TGTGCCAGCAGTGGGGCGGATACGCAGTATTTT,CASSGADTQYF
NA,NA,TRBV28,TRBJ1-3,TGTGCCAGCAGGACACCAACTGGAAACACCATATATTTT,CASRTPTGNTIYF
NA,NA,TRBV28,TRBJ1-6,TGTGCCAGCACCTCCCCGAGCCGTCCGAATTCACCCCTCCACTTT,CASTSPSRPNSPLHF
once,TRBD1,TRBV14,TRBJ2-3,TGTGCCAGCAGCCAAGTTTACGGGACAGGGGGTACCGGAGGAGATACGCAGTATTTT,CASSQVYGTGGTGGDTQYF
NA,NA,TRBV21-1,TRBJ2-6,TGTGCCAGCAGCAAAGTCCCGACAGGGGCGCATGCCTCTGGGGCCAACGTCCTGACTTTC,CASSKVPTGAHASGANVLTF
NA,TRBD2,TRBV27,TRBJ2-3,TGTGCCAGCGGTCTTAGCGGGAGCACAGATACGCAGTATTTT,CASGLSGSTDTQYF
few,NA,TRBV3-1/TRBV3-2,TRBJ2-7,TGTGCCAGCAGCCTCGGTATGGGTAGCGGTTCCTCCTACGAGCAGTACTTC,CASSLGMGSGSSYEQYF
NA,NA,TRBV19,TRBJ2-2,TGTGCCAGTACAAGAGGAGGCGGGGAGCTGTTTTTT,CASTRGGGELFF
NA,NA,TRBV28,TRBJ1-2,TGTGCCAGCAGTTTTCTTGCGGCCGGCTACACCTTC,CASSFLAAGYTF
NA,TRBD2,TRBV19,TRBJ2-5,TGTGCCAGTAGTAAGACCGGGACTAGCACCGAAGAGACCCAGTACTTC,CASSKTGTSTEETQYF
few,TRBD1,TRBV24-1,TRBJ1-1,TGTGCCACCAGCCAGACAGGGGGGAACACTGAAGCTTTCTTT,CATSQTGGNTEAFF
once,TRBD2,TRBV9,TRBJ2-1,TGTGCCAGCAGCGTAACTAGCGTAAATGAGCAGTTCTTC,CASSVTSVNEQFF
NA,TRBD1,TRBV20-1,TRBJ1-1,TGCAGTGCTACAGGACAGGGTGAAGCTTTCTTT,CSATGQGEAFF
NA,NA,TRBV30,TRBJ1-2,TGTGCCCGGAAGTCCGCGGGCTATGGCTACACCTTC,CARKSAGYGYTF
NA,TRBD2,TRBV7-2,TRBJ2-5,TGTGCCAGCAGCTTGGCGGGGGTCCAAGAGACCCAGTACTTC,CASSLAGVQETQYF
once,TRBD1,TRBV19,TRBJ2-1,TGTGCCAGTAGTATGCGGCCGACAGGGGGCGCCACAAGCTCCTACAATGAGCAGTTCTTC,CASSMRPTGGATSSYNEQFF
NA,TRBD2,TRBV27,TRBJ2-7,TGTGCCAGCGGACGTCGGGAGGACTCCTACGAGCAGTACTTC,CASGRREDSYEQYF
NA,NA,TRBV19,TRBJ2-5,TGTGCCAGTAGTATAGATCTCAGGGCTCGAGAGACCCAGTACTTC,CASSIDLRARETQYF
NA,NA,TRBV7-9,TRBJ2-1,TGTGCCAGTAACACGGCAGGGGAACTCAAGTTCTTC,CASNTAGELKFF
NA,NA,TRBV3-1/TRBV3-2,TRBJ1-2,TGTGCCAGCAGCCAAGACCTTTTATTCCATCAGGGAAATGGCTACACCTTC,CASSQDLLFHQGNGYTF
NA,TRBD2,TRBV7-2,TRBJ2-4,TGTGCCAGCAGCCTACAGCTAGCGGGGGAGCGTAGGTACTTC,CASSLQLAGERRYF
NA,TRBD1,TRBV2,TRBJ2-7,TGTGCCAGCAGTGATCTTGGGCAGGGGGCAGAAGAGCAGTACTTC,CASSDLGQGAEEQYF
NA,TRBD1,TRBV5-1,TRBJ2-1,TGCGCCAGCAGCTTGGCCCGTGGGACAGGGGTGGGCAATGAGCAGTTCTTC,CASSLARGTGVGNEQFF
few,NA,TRBV10-3,TRBJ1-1,TGTGCCATCCAACAGACTATGAACACTGAAGCTTTCTTT,CAIQQTMNTEAFF
NA,TRBD2,TRBV25-1,TRBJ2-1,TGTGCCAGCAGAGCCTCGTCGGGAGGACGTAATGAGCAGTTCTTC,CASRASSGGRNEQFF
NA,NA,TRBV5-5,TRBJ2-5,TGTGCCAGCAAACGGGATATGACCTACCTACAAGAGACCCAGTACTTC,CASKRDMTYLQETQYF
NA,NA,TRBV7-2,TRBJ2-2,TGTGCCAGCAGCTTCAGGGGTCGCACCGGGGAGCTGTTTTTT,CASSFRGRTGELFF
NA,NA,TRBV27,TRBJ1-5,TGTGCCAGCAGTCCGGGACACCCTAGGGGCAATCAGCCCCAGCATTTT,CASSPGHPRGNQPQHF
NA,NA,TRBV28,TRBJ1-2,TGTGCCAGCAGTTCACCCGCCGGTCGGACACCCTCTAACTATGGCTACACCTTC,CASSSPAGRTPSNYGYTF
NA,TRBD1,TRBV18,TRBJ1-5,TGTGCCAGCTCGACGCAACAGGGGGATCAGCCCCAGCATTTT,CASSTQQGDQPQHF
NA,TRBD1,TRBV29-1,TRBJ2-1,TGCAGCGTTGCCCGACCCCCCGGGACAGGAACGAATGAGCAGTTCTTC,CSVARPPGTGTNEQFF
NA,NA,TRBV9,TRBJ1-1,TGTGCCAGCAGCGTAGCTCCGAACACTGAAGCTTTCTTT,CASSVAPNTEAFF
NA,TRBD2,TRBV4-3,TRBJ2-3,TGCGCCAGCACCATGGGACTAGCCCGTCTAGATACGCAGTATTTT,CASTMGLARLDTQYF
NA,TRBD2,TRBV4-3,TRBJ2-1,TGCGCCAGCAGCCAAGCACCTAGCGGAGCCTATGAGCAGTTCTTC,CASSQAPSGAYEQFF
NA,NA,TRBV11-2,TRBJ1-1,TGTGCCAGCAGCCCTACAGGGCGTACTGAAGCTTTCTTT,CASSPTGRTEAFF
NA,TRBD1,TRBV7-2,TRBJ2-7,TGTGCCAGCAGCTTAGTAGGGACAGGGGGTACCCACGAGCAGTACTTC,CASSLVGTGGTHEQYF
NA,TRBD1,TRBV7-2,TRBJ2-5,TGTGCCAGCAGCTTAGTCCCGGGACAGGGTCAAGAGACCCAGTACTTC,CASSLVPGQGQETQYF
NA,NA,TRBV12-2,TRBJ1-6,TGTGCAAGTCGCTCCAAACTTAAACCGGAACAGCTAACCTATAATTCACCCCTCCACTTT,CASRSKLKPEQLTYNSPLHF
NA,NA,TRBV5-6,TRBJ1-5,TGTGCCAGCAGCTTGGTAGGGGCGAGCAATCAGCCCCAGCATTTT,CASSLVGASNQPQHF
once,TRBD2,TRBV7-8,TRBJ2-3,TGTGCCAGCAGCCGAGCGGGAGAGACAGATACGCAGTATTTT,CASSRAGETDTQYF
NA,NA,TRBV7-2,TRBJ1-5,TGTGCCAGCAGCTTAATGGCAAGTTATAGCAATCAGCCCCAGCATTTT,CASSLMASYSNQPQHF
NA,NA,TRBV7-2,TRBJ1-2,TGTGCCAGCAGCCCGGGGGGACCCTCTAGATCAGTTGGCTACACCTTC,CASSPGGPSRSVGYTF
NA,TRBD1,TRBV2,TRBJ2-2,TGTGCCAGTGGACCGGGACAGGGGTCCGGGGAGCTGTTTTTT,CASGPGQGSGELFF
NA,NA,TRBV7-9,TRBJ1-2,TGTGCCAGCAGCTTAGGGGGCAGGTCTAACTATGGCTACACCTTC,CASSLGGRSNYGYTF
NA,NA,TRBV4-3,TRBJ2-7,TGCGCCAGCAGCCAAGCTAGGTTCCAAATTTACGAGCAGTACTTC,CASSQARFQIYEQYF
few,NA,TRBV3-1/TRBV3-2,TRBJ2-7,TGTGCCAGCAGCATGGGGGACTTCTCCTACGAGCAGTACTTC,CASSMGDFSYEQYF
NA,NA,TRBV7-9,TRBJ1-3,TGTGCCAGCGCGGCAGGGGCCGTCCTCTCTGGAAACACCATATATTTT,CASAAGAVLSGNTIYF
once,NA,TRBV19,TRBJ1-2,TGTGCCAGCGGAACGCGACAAGGGGATTATAATGGCTACACCTTC,CASGTRQGDYNGYTF